These 21 T cell receptor beta chains were all obtained from the same sample, sequenced in a study of T-cell reconstitution after alpha-beta-depleted transplantation in children. Unique molecular identifiers were used to barcode this TCRbeta library. TCRdb re-called the PCR reads with MiXCR, one entry per CDR3 protein. The data show roughly 120,000 distinct CDR3 sequences, with about 9.4% seen just once and 8% held by the top ten. This sample comprised PBMCs from the stem cell graft donor, obtained from the stem cell graft. The receptors come from a human donor who donated a stem cell graft to a child with acute lymphoblastic leukemia.

The table lists this clonotype with many counts. The rearrangement links TRBV27 to TRBJ1-2, with 7 bases aligning to TRBD1. The CDR3 covers 16 residues. With 8 bases clipped from V and 7 bases from J, the junction kept 19 bases outside the gene matches. Germline assignment: CDR1 MNHEY and CDR2 SMNVEV (reference sequence). The CDR3 loop is CASGPPGTVGSRGYTF. CDR3 in DNA: TGTGCCAGCGGGCCCCCCGGGACAGTCGGGAGCCGTGGCTACACCTTC.

This clonotype was recorded at least ten times. The chain joins TRBV6-2 or TRBV6-3 to TRBJ2-3; 7 bases match TRBD1. The CDR3 has 18 residues. V shed 2 bases and J 1 base; nucleotides not matched to a gene: 12. From germline, CDR1 is MNHEY and CDR2 SVGEGT. This chain's CDR3 is CASSYARMGTDRTDTQYF. In nucleotides, the CDR3 is TGTGCCAGCAGTTACGCGAGGATGGGGACAGACCGCACAGATACGCAGTATTTT.

This clonotype came up many times. The J gene is TRBJ2-4, the V gene TRBV15; D unclear. The CDR3 contains 15 residues. CDR1 is LNHNV and CDR2 is YYDKDF in the germline V gene (reference sequence). Deletions cut 0 bases from V and 5 bases from J, with 11 bases between. CDR3 region: CATSRDFGRENIQYF. The DNA of the CDR3 is TGTGCCACCAGCAGAGATTTTGGCAGAGAAAACATTCAGTACTTC.

Ten or more counts support this clonotype. The V call is TRBV5-1, the J call TRBJ2-6; D remains unclear. Germline CDR1 and CDR2: SGHRS and YFSETQ. This CDR3 spans 13 amino acids. V was cut by 1 base and J by 3 bases, with 2 bases left in between. CDR3 residues: CASSLLGANVLTF. The CDR3 nucleotides are TGCGCCAGCAGCTTGCTTGGGGCCAACGTCCTGACTTTC.

This clonotype was detected a few times. The rearrangement links TRBV27 to TRBJ2-1, with a weak D call TRBD1 (6 bases). The CDR3 is made up of 17 amino acids. The germline gives CDR1 MNHEY, CDR2 SMNVEV (reference sequence). V shed 0 bases and J shed 1 base, with 13 bases lying between them. The CDR3 protein is CASSLSRAGDSYNEQFF. CDR3 nucleotides: TGTGCCAGCAGTTTATCAAGGGCAGGGGATTCCTACAATGAGCAGTTCTTC.

This clonotype was observed a few times. The chain joins TRBV11-2 to TRBJ2-5; D might be TRBD1 (6 bases). Trimming removed 2 bases from V and 0 bases from J, with 10 bases in between. CDR3 length: 15 amino acids. Germline values: CDR1 SGHAT, CDR2 FQNNGV. The CDR3 DNA sequence: TGTGCCAGCAGCTTACGAAGGACAGACCAAGAGACCCAGTACTTC. Amino acids: CASSLRRTDQETQYF.

The rearrangement links TRBV20-1 to TRBJ1-3; D is undetermined. The CDR3 has 15 residues. The germline V and J ends were trimmed by 1 base and 0 bases, with 10 bases remaining between them. CDR1 DFQATT and CDR2 SNEGSKA come from the germline V gene (reference sequence). The CDR3 coding sequence is TGCAGTGCTAGAGGGAGTGAGGGCTCTGGAAACACCATATATTTT. It codes for CSARGSEGSGNTIYF.

This clonotype has a count of ten or more. The chain links TRBV20-1 to TRBJ2-7; 10 positions agree with TRBD2. The CDR3 totals 18 residues. The germline CDR1 and CDR2 sequences are DFQATT and SNEGSKA (reference sequence). Unmatched junction bases numbered 11, after V lost 0 bases and J lost 0 bases. DNA of the CDR3: TGCAGTGCTAGAGATGCTAGGACTAGCGGAGGGGGCTCCTACGAGCAGTACTTC. This sequence encodes CSARDARTSGGGSYEQYF.

This clonotype was observed at least ten times. As DNA, the CDR3 is TGTGCCAGCAGGGGCCTAGCGGTTCAAGAGACCCAGTACTTC. This sequence encodes CASRGLAVQETQYF. This rearrangement joins TRBV27 to TRBJ2-5; 7 bases fit TRBD2. There are 14 residues in the CDR3. With 6 bases clipped from V and 2 bases from J, the junction kept 6 bases outside the gene matches. Germline V lookup: CDR1 MNHEY, CDR2 SMNVEV (reference sequence).

This clonotype was counted at least ten times. The CDR3 DNA reads TGTGCCAGCAGTTTTCTCGAGGGACTAGCGGGAGGTAATGAGCAGTTCTTC. It yields the protein CASSFLEGLAGGNEQFF. J is TRBJ2-1 and V is TRBV12-3 or TRBV12-4, with TRBD2 matching over 15 bases. The CDR3 sequence is 17 residues long. V lost 3 bases, J lost 7 bases, and 7 bases stayed unmatched.

This clonotype was observed many times. The chain combines TRBV20-1 with TRBJ1-3; D is perhaps TRBD1 (5 bases). The V gene lost 3 bases and the J gene lost 2 bases, with 17 bases spanning the gap. The CDR3 consists of 16 residues. The germline V gene encodes CDR1 DFQATT and CDR2 SNEGSKA (reference sequence). The CDR3 loop reads CSARPDGREAGNTIYF. CDR3 sequence (DNA): TGCAGTGCTAGGCCCGATGGCAGGGAAGCTGGAAACACCATATATTTT.

This clonotype was detected many times. This chain uses TRBV12-3 or TRBV12-4 with TRBJ1-1, with 8 bases lining up with TRBD1. CDR3 length: 15 residues. The trim removed 5 bases at V and 4 bases at J, leaving 9 bases unmatched. Here the CDR3 reads CASSLGQGGGTEAFF. CDR3 in DNA: TGTGCCAGCAGTCTTGGACAGGGAGGAGGCACTGAAGCTTTCTTT.

A few counts support this clonotype. This sequence joins TRBV4-3 and TRBJ1-1, with D unclear. The germline CDR1 and CDR2 sequences are LGHNA and YSLEER. Trimming left V 4 bases short and J 1 base short, with 16 bases between. CDR3 length: 16 amino acids. CDR3 bases: TGCGCCAGCAGCCGCAAAAGGGCGCGGGGGAACACTGAAGCTTTCTTT. Translating gives CASSRKRARGNTEAFF.

This clonotype was picked up many times. The chain couples TRBV5-1 to TRBJ2-5, with 9 bases identical to TRBD2. The J segment lost 2 bases and the V segment lost 0 bases, leaving 8 bases of the junction unmatched. The CDR3 extends over 17 amino acids. Germline V lookup: CDR1 SGHRS, CDR2 YFSETQ. The CDR3 sequence: CASSLGSTSGLQETQYF. The DNA for the CDR3 is TGCGCCAGCAGCTTGGGCTCGACTAGCGGACTACAAGAGACCCAGTACTTC.

This clonotype was seen ten or more times. The gene calls are TRBV6-5 and TRBJ1-5; D not certain. Trimming took 0 bases from V and 4 from J, leaving 7 bases between them. This CDR3 is 14 amino acids long. Per the germline V gene, CDR1 is MNHEY and CDR2 is SVGAGI. CDR3 in amino acids: CASSYSPGNQPQHF. The CDR3 region has the DNA TGTGCCAGCAGTTACTCCCCGGGGAATCAGCCCCAGCATTTT.

This clonotype was counted at least ten times. This rearrangement joins TRBV20-1 to TRBJ1-1; the D gene is possibly TRBD1 (5 bases). V lost 2 bases and J lost 5, with 15 bases in between. The CDR3 is 14 residues long. In germline, CDR1 is DFQATT, CDR2 SNEGSKA (reference sequence). The DNA of the CDR3 is TGCAGTGCTAGATTCCAGGGAGTTCGGACTGAAGCTTTCTTT. Residues: CSARFQGVRTEAFF.

At least ten counts were recorded for this clonotype. This chain connects TRBV18 to TRBJ2-1; TRBD2 matches 11 bases. Germline V gene data show CDR1 as KGHSH and CDR2 as LQKENI. This CDR3 contains 16 residues. Trimming took 4 bases from V and 5 from J; bases not matched to a gene: 7. The chain's CDR3 is CASSLGLAGPDNEQFF. CDR3 sequence (DNA): TGTGCCAGCTCACTTGGACTAGCGGGCCCCGACAATGAGCAGTTCTTC.

This clonotype was counted ten times or more. V usage is TRBV2 and J usage is TRBJ2-1, with 8 bases that match TRBD2. From germline, CDR1 is SNHLY and CDR2 FYNNEI. V shed 6 bases, J shed 4 bases, and the junction held 11 bases outside the gene matches. CDR3 length: 16 residues. In DNA, the CDR3 is TGTGCCAGCAGAACCGATGCGGGAGGCCCATACAATGAGCAGTTCTTC. This sequence encodes CASRTDAGGPYNEQFF.

This clonotype was seen repeatedly, ten times or more. This rearrangement joins TRBV6-5 to TRBJ2-1; possible D gene TRBD2, 6 bases. The ends were cut back, 2 bases at V and 6 bases at J, with 20 bases in the middle. Germline V gene data show CDR1 as MNHEY and CDR2 as SVGAGI. CDR3 size: 17 residues. The chain's CDR3 is CASSYDRGVTTPNEQFF. CDR3 nucleotides: TGTGCCAGCAGTTACGATCGCGGGGTCACGACCCCCAATGAGCAGTTCTTC.

The table lists this clonotype with many counts. This chain links TRBV10-3 with TRBJ1-5; 10 bases map to TRBD1. The length of the CDR3 is 15 residues. Losses at the gene ends were 4 bases for V and 4 bases for J; bases not matched to a gene: 4. Germline V CDR1 and CDR2: ENHRY, SYGVKD. In nucleotides, the CDR3 is TGTGCCATCAGTGCCGGGACAGGGGTAAATCAGCCCCAGCATTTT. Translation: CAISAGTGVNQPQHF.

This clonotype has at least ten counts. The gene calls are TRBV20-1 and TRBJ2-7; 8 bases are a match to TRBD1. CDR1 is DFQATT, CDR2 SNEGSKA, per germline (reference sequence). The CDR3 has 13 amino acids. V lost 2 bases and J lost 7; bases outside the gene matches: 7. CDR3 in DNA: TGCAGTGCTAGACAGGGGGCTATTGGGGAGCAGTACTTC. Encoded protein: CSARQGAIGEQYF.